The 22 T cell receptor beta chains listed next were all sequenced from one sample in a study of blood T cell repertoires in COVID-19. The data were produced by immunoSEQ multiplex PCR, yet TCRdb's version contains in-frame clones alone and is incomplete. The sample records 150,000 or so clones, roughly 83% being singletons. Source material: peripheral blood. The receptors here all came from an older woman with COVID-19, enrolled during active disease.

The sample holds one count of this clone. The chain carries TRBV19 and TRBJ2-2; D gene unclear. Germline V gene sequence: CDR1 LNHDA, CDR2 SQIVND (reference sequence). The CDR3 extends over 14 amino acids. The ends were cut back, 4 bases at V and 4 bases at J, with 10 bases in the middle. The CDR3 region is CASSTGYFTGELFF. For the CDR3, the DNA is TGTGCCAGTAGTACAGGATATTTCACCGGGGAGCTGTTTTTT.

The CDR3 DNA follows: TGTGCCAGCAGTATACAGGGGGCTTATTCACCCCTCCACTTT. Its protein is CASSIQGAYSPLHF. The chain is built from TRBV27 and TRBJ1-6; 9 nucleotides line up with TRBD1. Trimming took 5 bases from V and 8 from J; bases not matched to a gene: 4. The germline gives CDR1 MNHEY, CDR2 SMNVEV (reference sequence). The CDR3 is made up of 14 amino acids.

The chain combines TRBV2 with TRBJ2-6; D might be TRBD1 (5 bases). Trimming removed 3 bases from V and 4 bases from J, with 10 bases in between. CDR1 and CDR2 from the germline V gene are SNHLY and FYNNEI. This CDR3 is 15 amino acids long. The CDR3 reads CASSDPGYGANVLTF. The CDR3 DNA is TGTGCCAGCAGTGATCCAGGGTACGGGGCCAACGTCCTGACTTTC.

This chain links TRBV10-2 with TRBJ2-7, with a weak D call TRBD2 (6 bases). There are 13 residues in the CDR3. Trimming took off 8 bases at V and 2 bases at J, with 13 bases between the two ends. The germline V gene has CDR1 WSHSY and CDR2 SAAADI. DNA for the CDR3: TGCGCCAGCCTCGGAGGGTCAACCTACGAGCAGTACTTC. This encodes CASLGGSTYEQYF.

This chain uses TRBV18 with TRBJ1-4; D might be TRBD1 (5 bases). V was trimmed by 3 bases and J by 0 bases, leaving 8 bases between them. Germline CDR1 KGHSH, CDR2 LQKENI. This CDR3 region has 15 residues. The CDR3 DNA reads as TGTGCCAGCTCACCTGACAGTGCAACTAATGAAAAACTGTTTTTT. Amino acid sequence: CASSPDSATNEKLFF.

In this sample, this clone turned up a few times. The V call is TRBV6-1, the J call TRBJ1-3, with D possibly matching TRBD1 (6 bases). V lost 4 bases to trimming and J lost 2 bases, with 18 bases between them. The CDR3 is 17 amino acids. CDR1 and CDR2 from the germline V gene are MNHNS and SASEGT. The DNA of the CDR3 is TGTGCCAGCAGTGTAGTTGAAGGAGGGGGGGCTGGAAACACCATATATTTT. It specifies CASSVVEGGGAGNTIYF.

V usage is TRBV3-1 (or the pseudogene TRBV3-2) and J usage is TRBJ2-5; 9 bases fit TRBD2. V lost 0 bases, J lost 0 bases, and 8 bases stayed unmatched. Germline-derived CDR1 and CDR2 are LGHDT and YNNKEL (reference sequence). The CDR3 consists of 18 residues. The CDR3 protein is CASSQDLFAGGYQETQYF. The CDR3 DNA reads TGTGCCAGCAGCCAAGATCTCTTTGCGGGAGGGTACCAAGAGACCCAGTACTTC.

The table lists this clone with a count of one. V and J are TRBV11-2 and TRBJ2-7; tentative D call: TRBD1 (5 bases). Trimming removed 7 bases at V and 1 base at J, with 14 bases between. CDR1 is SGHAT and CDR2 is FQNNGV in the germline V gene. The CDR3 loop spans 14 amino acids. The CDR3 is CASTLTDPSYEQYF. The CDR3 bases are TGTGCCAGCACCCTGACAGACCCTTCCTACGAGCAGTACTTC.

The rearrangement links TRBV7-9 to TRBJ1-1; perhaps TRBD1 as D (5 bases). CDR1 and CDR2 from the germline V gene are SEHNR and FQNEAQ (reference sequence). V gave up 3 bases and J gave up 5 bases, with 16 bases separating them. CDR3 size: 15 residues. CDR3 amino acids: CASSLTTGGGTEAFF. The CDR3 nucleotides read TGTGCCAGCAGCTTGACCACGGGGGGTGGGACTGAAGCTTTCTTT. The full variable domain, with the rest looked up from reference TRBV7-9 and TRBJ1-1, is DTGVSQNPRHKITKRGQNVTFRCDPISEHNRLYWYRQTLGQGPEFLTYFQNEAQLEKSRLLSDRFSAERPKGSFSTLEIQRTEQGDSAMYLCASSLTTGGGTEAFFGQGTRLTVV.

This rearrangement joins TRBV10-3 to TRBJ2-5; 9 bases line up with TRBD2. The CDR3 has 16 amino acids. The V and J ends lost 6 bases and 1 base, in that order; junction bases with no gene match: 9. Germline values: CDR1 ENHRY, CDR2 SYGVKD. CDR3 region: CAISAGGLALQETQYF. The DNA for the CDR3 is TGTGCCATCAGCGCCGGGGGACTAGCTCTCCAAGAGACCCAGTACTTC.

The V and J genes are TRBV25-1 and TRBJ1-1; D remains ambiguous. The germline CDR1 and CDR2 sequences are MGHDK and SYGVNS. V was trimmed by 6 bases and J by 11 bases, leaving 16 bases between them. The CDR3 length is 12 residues. The CDR3 nucleotides are TGTGCCAGCAGATCCGGAGGCCCCTGGGCTTTCTTT. Protein product: CASRSGGPWAFF.

Worth noting for this clone: One junction end does not reproduce the germline sequence, and a read error may be involved. The chain uses TRBV7-9 and TRBJ2-7; TRBD2 matches at 11 bases. CDR1 and CDR2 from the germline V gene are SEHNR and FQNEAQ (reference sequence). This CDR3 is built from 13 residues. The CDR3: CASSLAGGYEQYF. The DNA of the CDR3 is TGTGCCAGCAGTTTAGCGGGAGGGTACGAGCAGTACTTC.

This sequence joins TRBV7-2 and TRBJ2-1; 9 bases are shared with TRBD1. Germline V gene data show CDR1 as SGHTA and CDR2 as FQGNSA. The CDR3 is made up of 15 amino acids. V shed 4 bases and J 4 bases; nucleotides not matched to a gene: 5. The DNA of the CDR3 is TGTGCCAGCAGCTATGGACAGGGGAGATACAATGAGCAGTTCTTC. Translating it yields CASSYGQGRYNEQFF.

J is TRBJ1-5 and V is TRBV19, with 9 bases that match TRBD1. This CDR3 is 14 amino acids long. Germline V CDR1 and CDR2: LNHDA, SQIVND (reference sequence). J was trimmed by 7 bases and V by 11 bases; bases with no gene match: 12. The CDR3 here is CASVLGQGNQPQHF. The CDR3 coding sequence is TGTGCCTCAGTCCTGGGACAGGGTAACCAGCCCCAGCATTTT.

V usage is TRBV6-1 and J usage is TRBJ1-3; 7 bases are shared with TRBD1. The CDR3 loop spans 17 amino acids. The J segment lost 0 bases and the V segment lost 2 bases, leaving 7 bases of the junction unmatched. Germline CDR1 and CDR2: MNHNS and SASEGT. CDR3 sequence reads: CASSESRDSLSGNTIYF. The DNA of the CDR3 is TGTGCCAGCAGTGAATCCCGGGACAGCCTCTCTGGAAACACCATATATTTT.

The V call is TRBV14, the J call TRBJ2-3; D remains ambiguous. Germline CDR1 is SGHDN and CDR2 is FVKESK. With 2 bases removed from V and 1 base from J, the gap between germline ends came to 7 bases. The CDR3 covers 14 residues. The CDR3 bases are TGTGCCAGCAGCCAAAATCGCGGCACAGATACGCAGTATTTT. Protein: CASSQNRGTDTQYF. The entire variable domain, with the rest obtained from reference TRBV14 and TRBJ2-3, is as follows: EAGVTQFPSHSVIEKGQTVTLRCDPISGHDNLYWYRRVMGKEIKFLLHFVKESKQDESGMPNNRFLAERTGGTYSTLKVQPAELEDSGVYFCASSQNRGTDTQYFGPGTRLTVL.

V usage is TRBV5-5 and J usage is TRBJ1-6; unclear D gene. CDR3 length equals 14 residues. Germline V gene lookup returns CDR1 SGHKS and CDR2 YYEKEE (reference sequence). Deletions cut 0 bases from V and 11 bases from J, with 12 bases between. The CDR3 DNA follows: TGTGCCAGCAGCTTGGCCATGGACTATCCACCCCTCCACTTT. Protein: CASSLAMDYPPLHF.

The chain is built from TRBV5-6 and TRBJ2-5; 11 bases align to TRBD2. This CDR3 comprises 16 residues. With V trimmed by 4 bases and J by 5 bases, 10 bases remained unmatched. From germline, CDR1 is SGHDT and CDR2 YYEEEE. Written as DNA, the CDR3 is TGTGCCAGCAGCGAACCCCGACTAGCGGGGAAGGAGACCCAGTACTTC. It specifies CASSEPRLAGKETQYF.

J is TRBJ2-1 and V is TRBV27; TRBD2 agrees at 7 bases. CDR3 length: 18 residues. The V gene end was trimmed by 4 bases and the J gene end by 0 bases; junction bases not matched to a gene: 12. In germline, CDR1 is MNHEY, CDR2 SMNVEV (reference sequence). The CDR3 sequence: CASSSSPGLLISYNEQFF. The CDR3 region has the DNA TGTGCCAGCAGTTCATCCCCGGGACTACTTATCTCCTACAATGAGCAGTTCTTC.

The chain recombines TRBV13 with TRBJ2-4, with 15 bases identical to TRBD2. Losses at the gene ends were 3 bases for V and 0 bases for J; bases not matched to a gene: 6. Germline V gene sequence: CDR1 PRHDT, CDR2 FYEKMQ (reference sequence). CDR3 size: 19 residues. The CDR3 here is CASSLGLAGGAGAKNIQYF. The CDR3 coding sequence is TGTGCCAGCAGCTTGGGACTAGCGGGGGGAGCTGGAGCCAAAAACATTCAGTACTTC.

The chain employs TRBV10-3 and TRBJ2-5, with D perhaps matching TRBD1 (5 bases). The CDR3 length is 13 residues. Per the germline V gene, CDR1 is ENHRY and CDR2 is SYGVKD. V lost 3 bases and J 4 bases, leaving 9 bases between the germline ends. The CDR3 coding sequence is TGTGCCATCAGTGAAGGGGAAGGAGAGACCCAGTACTTC. This sequence encodes CAISEGEGETQYF.

This chain connects TRBV27 to TRBJ1-1; 9 bases map to TRBD1. The CDR3 is 13 amino acids. Germline trimming cut 6 bases from V and 10 bases from J; bases unmatched to any gene: 9. Germline V CDR1 and CDR2: MNHEY, SMNVEV (reference sequence). CDR3 loop: CASSLTGGVRAFF. In nucleotides, the CDR3 is TGTGCCAGCAGCCTTACAGGGGGCGTAAGAGCTTTCTTT.